The 30 T cell receptor beta chains below were found in one sample sequenced in a study of T cell responses to AZD1222 COVID-19 vaccine. TCRdb keeps only in-frame clones here, not all; method: immunoSEQ multiplex PCR. The table shows some 150,000 clones, with about nine tenths occurring only once. This material consisted of peripheral blood, taken on day 0 of AZD1222 vaccination. The source of these receptors is an adult in good health.

The chain uses TRBV28 and TRBJ2-2; TRBD2 matches 7 bases. With 7 bases clipped from V and 5 bases from J, the junction kept 13 bases outside the gene matches. Germline CDR1 MDHEN, CDR2 SYDVKM. This CDR3 comprises 16 residues. CDR3 sequence: CASTGLVRGGTGELFF. The DNA of the CDR3 is TGTGCCAGCACCGGACTAGTCCGTGGGGGTACCGGGGAGCTGTTTTTT.

The rearrangement uses TRBV5-1 and TRBJ2-6; 10 bases fit TRBD2. CDR3 length: 16 residues. Trimming removed 8 bases from V and 2 bases from J; junction bases left unmatched: 7. CDR1 SGHRS and CDR2 YFSETQ come from the germline V gene. CDR3 sequence: CASPQRGGTGANVLTF. CDR3 coding DNA: TGCGCCAGTCCCCAGCGGGGGGGCACTGGGGCCAACGTCCTGACTTTC. The whole variable domain, filled in from reference TRBV5-1 and TRBJ2-6, reads KAGVTQTPRYLIKTRGQQVTLSCSPISGHRSVSWYQQTPGQGLQFLFEYFSETQRNKGNFPGRFSGRQFSNSRSEMNVSTLELGDSALYLCASPQRGGTGANVLTFGAGSRLTVL.

The V gene is TRBV27, the J gene TRBJ2-1, with 12 positions matching TRBD1. The CDR3 is 16 amino acids. V gave up 7 bases and J gave up 7 bases; unmatched junction bases: 11. Germline V gene sequence: CDR1 MNHEY, CDR2 SMNVEV (reference sequence). As DNA, the CDR3 is TGTGCCAGCAATCTTCCCCGGGACAGGGGGCGAAATGAGCAGTTCTTC. This translates into CASNLPRDRGRNEQFF.

The rearrangement links TRBV4-3 to TRBJ2-3, with D hard to call. This CDR3 contains 14 residues. Germline lookup yields CDR1 LGHNA and CDR2 YSLEER. Trimming pared 5 bases from V and 2 bases from J, leaving 11 bases between. The CDR3 DNA reads as TGCGCCAGCAGCGAGACCCTGCTCACAGATACGCAGTATTTT. Its translation: CASSETLLTDTQYF.

The V and J genes are TRBV10-1 and TRBJ2-7, with TRBD2 matching over 14 bases. CDR1 is WNHNN, CDR2 SYGVQD, per germline (reference sequence). This CDR3 comprises 19 residues. The V segment lost 5 bases and the J segment 7 bases; nucleotides outside the gene matches: 19. The CDR3 reads CASSPPSRTSGRPCGEQYF. Written as DNA, the CDR3 is TGCGCCAGCAGTCCACCAAGCCGGACTAGCGGGAGGCCCTGTGGTGAGCAGTACTTC.

The chain's CDR3 is CASKMGHGGYTF. In nucleotides, the CDR3 is TGTGCCAGCAAGATGGGACATGGTGGCTACACCTTC. The chain carries TRBV6-5 and TRBJ1-2, with TRBD1 as a possible D gene (6 bases). This CDR3 comprises 12 residues. The germline CDR1 and CDR2 sequences are MNHEY and SVGAGI. Trimming took 7 bases from V and 7 from J, leaving 13 bases between them.

The V and J genes are TRBV6-5 and TRBJ2-5, with D possibly matching TRBD2 (6 bases). CDR3 length equals 16 residues. Per the germline V gene, CDR1 is MNHEY and CDR2 is SVGAGI. Trimming removed 0 bases at V and 2 bases at J, with 13 bases between. As DNA, the CDR3 is TGTGCCAGCAGTTACTCCGAGACTAGGCCACAAGAGACCCAGTACTTC. Its protein is CASSYSETRPQETQYF.

The chain combines TRBV7-8 with TRBJ1-1, with TRBD1 identical over 9 bases. CDR3 size: 17 residues. Unmatched junction bases numbered 12, after V lost 4 bases and J lost 3 bases. Germline V gene sequence: CDR1 SGHVS, CDR2 FQNEAQ. CDR3 sequence reads: CASSYKSQGAKYTEAFF. CDR3 DNA sequence: TGTGCCAGCAGCTACAAATCACAGGGGGCTAAATACACTGAAGCTTTCTTT.

This clone has a single count. This rearrangement joins TRBV2 to TRBJ1-2; tentatively, D is TRBD1 (5 bases). V was shortened by 0 bases and J by 5 bases, with 10 bases between the two germline ends. This CDR3 region has 14 residues. The germline gives CDR1 SNHLY, CDR2 FYNNEI. The CDR3 reads CASSEARGGYGYTF. The CDR3 DNA reads as TGTGCCAGCAGTGAAGCGCGTGGGGGGTATGGCTACACCTTC.

This clone was detected only a few times. The V gene is TRBV28, the J gene TRBJ1-1; D unclear. Germline V gene data show CDR1 as MDHEN and CDR2 as SYDVKM. The CDR3 loop spans 11 amino acids. Trimming pared 1 base from V and 6 bases from J, leaving 3 bases between. CDR3 sequence (DNA): TGTGCCAGCAGTTTATATGCTGAAGCTTTCTTT. Protein product: CASSLYAEAFF.

This chain links TRBV30 with TRBJ2-1; D is ambiguous. CDR1 and CDR2 (germline): GTSNPN, SVGIG (reference sequence). The CDR3 is made up of 15 amino acids. V was clipped by 0 bases and J by 6 bases, with 15 bases between them. CDR3 sequence reads: CAWSVMTGGFNEQFF. The CDR3 DNA follows: TGTGCCTGGAGTGTAATGACTGGCGGATTCAATGAGCAGTTCTTC.

The chain has TRBV2 and TRBJ1-2; no definite D call. V was trimmed by 1 base and J by 8 bases, leaving 2 bases between them. This CDR3 is 10 amino acids long. Per germline, CDR1 SNHLY and CDR2 FYNNEI. DNA for the CDR3: TGTGCCAGCAGTGAAGACGGCTACACCTTC. Protein: CASSEDGYTF. The full variable domain, its missing parts supplied by reference TRBV2 and TRBJ1-2, is EPEVTQTPSHQVTQMGQEVILRCVPISNHLYFYWYRQILGQKVEFLVSFYNNEISEKSEIFDDQFSVERPDGSNFTLKIRSTKLEDSAMYFCASSEDGYTFGSGTRLTVV.

The chain joins TRBV4-2 to TRBJ2-5; 10 positions agree with TRBD2. Looked up from germline, CDR1 is LGHNA and CDR2 is YNFKEQ. V lost 3 bases and J lost 1; bases outside the gene matches: 8. CDR3 size: 17 residues. The CDR3 DNA sequence: TGTGCCAGCAGCCAGACTAGCGGGTCGACTTTCCAAGAGACCCAGTACTTC. Translated, it gives CASSQTSGSTFQETQYF.

This clone was detected only once. This chain uses TRBV21-1 with TRBJ2-1. TRBV21-1 corresponds to a pseudogene. The CDR3 loop spans 18 amino acids. This CDR3 is CASSKRDHRGPSYNEQFF. CDR3 sequence (DNA): TGTGCCAGCAGCAAGAGGGACCATCGGGGTCCCTCCTACAATGAGCAGTTCTTC.

This clone appeared a single time. The chain recombines TRBV6-5 with TRBJ1-1; D perhaps matches TRBD1 (5 bases). V lost 4 bases to trimming and J lost 2 bases, with 11 bases between them. From germline, CDR1 is MNHEY and CDR2 SVGAGI. This CDR3 is built from 14 residues. The CDR3 sequence is CASSLRQRNTEAFF. CDR3 nucleotide sequence: TGTGCCAGCAGTTTACGACAGAGAAACACTGAAGCTTTCTTT.

The chain is built from TRBV19 and TRBJ1-5; perhaps TRBD1 as D (6 bases). Germline lookup yields CDR1 LNHDA and CDR2 SQIVND (reference sequence). This CDR3 is built from 15 residues. Trimming took 9 bases from V and 0 from J, leaving 15 bases between them. The CDR3 spells CASRTVLFSNQPQHF. The CDR3, as DNA: TGTGCCAGCAGGACAGTCCTGTTTAGCAATCAGCCCCAGCATTTT. The variable domain in full, completed from reference TRBV19 and TRBJ1-5, reads DGGITQSPKYLFRKEGQNVTLSCEQNLNHDAMYWYRQDPGQGLRLIYYSQIVNDFQKGDIAEGYSVSREKKESFPLTVTSAQKNPTAFYLCASRTVLFSNQPQHFGDGTRLSIL.

The gene calls are TRBV6-1 and TRBJ1-2; possibly TRBD1 for D (5 bases). The CDR3 consists of 13 residues. The germline V gene encodes CDR1 MNHNS and CDR2 SASEGT. Trimming took off 2 bases at V and 8 bases at J, with 12 bases between the two ends. In nucleotides, the CDR3 is TGTGCCAGCAGTGAAATCAGGGTGAGAGGCTACACCTTC. Translation: CASSEIRVRGYTF.

This clone was counted a single time. V is TRBV6-6 and J is TRBJ1-1, with D hard to call. V gave up 7 bases and J gave up 8 bases, with 23 bases separating them. The germline V gene has CDR1 MNHNY and CDR2 SVGAGI (reference sequence). The CDR3 loop spans 15 amino acids. CDR3 sequence (DNA): TGTGCCAGCATTTTACGTGACCTCACAATACCGGAAGCTTTCTTT. This sequence encodes CASILRDLTIPEAFF.

J is TRBJ1-5 and V is TRBV2, with D perhaps TRBD1 (5 bases). CDR1 is SNHLY, CDR2 FYNNEI, per germline. CDR3 length: 14 residues. The ends were cut back, 7 bases at V and 5 bases at J, with 15 bases in the middle. CDR3 region: CASTEAGVDQPQHF. CDR3 nucleotide sequence: TGTGCCAGCACCGAAGCGGGGGTCGATCAGCCCCAGCATTTT.

The sample holds one count of this clone. The chain couples TRBV4-3 to TRBJ2-3; the match to TRBD2 covers 10 bases. Germline V gives CDR1 LGHNA, CDR2 YSLEER. The trim removed 3 bases at V and 3 bases at J, leaving 6 bases unmatched. This CDR3 contains 16 residues. CDR3 protein: CASSQVPSGRTDTQYF. CDR3 sequence (DNA): TGCGCCAGCAGCCAGGTTCCTAGCGGGAGAACAGATACGCAGTATTTT.

This clone has just a few counts. The chain uses TRBV7-3 and TRBJ1-1; 7 bases are shared with TRBD1. Looked up from germline, CDR1 is SGHTA and CDR2 is FQGTGA. Trimming took 5 bases from V and 4 from J; bases not matched to a gene: 4. The length of the CDR3 is 13 residues. CDR3 coding DNA: TGTGCCAGCAGCCTGAGACAGGGCACTGAAGCTTTCTTT. This codes for CASSLRQGTEAFF.

This rearrangement joins TRBV19 to TRBJ2-1; 8 bases are shared with TRBD1. The CDR3 covers 17 residues. Germline-derived CDR1 and CDR2 are LNHDA and SQIVND (reference sequence). After removal of 5 bases from V and 7 bases from J, the junction contained 16 bases not matched to a gene. This CDR3 reads CASSFHSGQGGRNEQFF. The CDR3 DNA sequence: TGTGCCAGTAGTTTCCATTCAGGACAGGGAGGTAGGAATGAGCAGTTCTTC.

V is TRBV12-3 or TRBV12-4 and J is TRBJ1-5; weak D call: TRBD1 (6 bases). Trimming removed 6 bases from V and 7 bases from J, with 13 bases in between. The CDR3 totals 13 residues. CDR3 in DNA: TGTGCCAGCAGCTGGGGGCCCGGGCAGCCCCAGCATTTT. It codes for CASSWGPGQPQHF.

The rearrangement uses TRBV10-2 and TRBJ1-5; D is uncertain. V was pared by 11 bases and J by 4 bases, with 18 bases between. The CDR3 covers 14 residues. The V gene's germline CDR1 is WSHSY and CDR2 SAAADI. The chain's CDR3 is CASGGTLRNQPQHF. The DNA for the CDR3 is TGCGCCTCCGGCGGCACCCTACGGAATCAGCCCCAGCATTTT.

The chain has TRBV27 and TRBJ1-2; 8 nucleotides match TRBD1. V trimming: 3 bases; J trimming: 6 bases; junction bases outside the gene matches: 15. This CDR3 is built from 17 residues. Germline V gene lookup returns CDR1 MNHEY and CDR2 SMNVEV (reference sequence). This CDR3 is CASSLGQESPGGHGYTF. The CDR3 coding sequence is TGTGCCAGCAGTTTGGGACAGGAGTCCCCCGGGGGCCATGGCTACACCTTC.

The J gene is TRBJ2-2, the V gene TRBV11-3; D is unclear. Germline loops: CDR1 SGHNT, CDR2 YENEEA. V was pared by 0 bases and J by 5 bases, with 7 bases between. This CDR3 spans 14 amino acids. The CDR3 here is CASSLDVLTGELFF. The CDR3 nucleotides read TGTGCCAGCAGCTTAGATGTGCTGACCGGGGAGCTGTTTTTT.

The V and J genes are TRBV5-4 and TRBJ2-2; 8 bases are shared with TRBD1. The CDR3 loop spans 15 amino acids. Trimming removed 4 bases from V and 3 bases from J; junction bases left unmatched: 5. Germline lookup yields CDR1 SGHNT and CDR2 YYREEE (reference sequence). CDR3 bases: TGTGCCAGCAGCCAGCGACAGGGGTACACCGGGGAGCTGTTTTTT. Its protein product is CASSQRQGYTGELFF.

The chain is built from TRBV7-2 and TRBJ1-3; perhaps TRBD1 as D (5 bases). The CDR3 loop spans 17 amino acids. Trimming stripped 5 bases from V and 0 bases from J, with 17 bases between. In germline, CDR1 is SGHTA, CDR2 FQGNSA. The CDR3 coding sequence is TGTGCCAGCAGCCTCGGGGTCGGGGGAGTCTCTGGAAACACCATATATTTT. It encodes CASSLGVGGVSGNTIYF.

The J gene is TRBJ2-1, the V gene TRBV10-3, with D unresolved. Germline V gene lookup returns CDR1 ENHRY and CDR2 SYGVKD. The length of the CDR3 is 13 residues. V lost 6 bases, J lost 7 bases, and 13 bases lay in between. For the CDR3, the DNA is TGTGCCATCAGACAGCCCCTCTCGAATGAGCAGTTCTTC. It encodes CAIRQPLSNEQFF.

Only one count was recorded for this clone. The chain employs TRBV18 and TRBJ2-5, with 10 bases lining up with TRBD1. This CDR3 is 15 amino acids long. Germline loops: CDR1 KGHSH, CDR2 LQKENI. J gave up 3 bases and V 3 bases, and 4 bases lay outside the gene matches. The CDR3 sequence: CASSPRQGAKETQYF. The CDR3 bases are TGTGCCAGCTCACCCAGACAGGGGGCAAAAGAGACCCAGTACTTC.